The subject of this entry is one T cell receptor beta chain. The antigen remains unidentified. The sample is drawn from a study of T cell responses to AZD1222 COVID-19 vaccine. V was pared by 0 bases and J by 2 bases, with 10 bases between. Germline V gene lookup returns CDR1 LNHDA and CDR2 SQIVND (reference sequence). The CDR3 has 15 amino acids. Findings of the study overall: White British people made up most donors, females outnumbered males, and clonal diversity was possibly underestimated. Spike as a whole was targeted by vaccine-associated CD4 TCRs, dominant at 160-218 and 743-854. As reported, nearly half of all spike-specific TCRs target variant regions that are unmutated.

The table came from immunoSEQ multiplex PCR; TCRdb's copy has only in-frame clones and leaves some out. The sample yields around 80,000 clones, 87% seen once. This rearrangement joins TRBV19 to TRBJ1-2; perhaps TRBD1 as D (6 bases). The receptor's source is an adult who received the AZD1222 COVID-19 vaccine. The material sequenced was peripheral blood, taken 28 days after the second AZD1222 dose. In nucleotides, the CDR3 is TGTGCCAGTAGTATAGAGCACAGGGTAAACTATGGCTACACCTTC. It codes for CASSIEHRVNYGYTF.